The next 9 T cell receptor beta chains were all read from a single sample in a study of T cell repertoires in cytomegalovirus infection. TCRdb reanalysed the reads using MiXCR and keeps one entry per CDR3 protein. The repertoire includes roughly 200,000 distinct CDR3 sequences, approximately 40% of them detected once, and roughly three fifths sits in the top ten. Their antigen targets remain unknown. Sample: CD8+ T cells from cultured PBMCs, taken from culture after CMV antigen stimulation. These receptor sequences come from a human donor in good health (CMV status not recorded). Some clones in this sample may be carry-over from other donors' samples.

This clonotype has only a few counts. The V call is TRBV18, the J call TRBJ2-5; tentative D call: TRBD1 (6 bases). Germline assignment: CDR1 KGHSH and CDR2 LQKENI. Trimming took 3 bases from V and 5 from J, leaving 10 bases between them. The CDR3 covers 13 residues. In DNA form, the CDR3 reads TGTGCCAGCTCACCCAGGGGTTACGAGACCCAGTACTTC. Translated, it gives CASSPRGYETQYF.

This rearrangement joins TRBV12-3 or TRBV12-4 to TRBJ1-5; no clear D. This CDR3 has 17 residues. Between the trimmed V and J ends, which lost 9 bases and 0 bases, there was a span of 21 bases. Written as DNA, the CDR3 is TGTGCCAGTCAATTCCGGACCTCCTTGGTTAGCAATCAGCCCCAGCATTTT. Its protein is CASQFRTSLVSNQPQHF.

V gene TRBV11-2 combines with J gene TRBJ2-2; no clear D gene. Trimming shortened V by 10 bases and J by 4 bases, and 10 bases separated the two germline ends. Looked up from germline, CDR1 is SGHAT and CDR2 is FQNNGV. This CDR3 is 12 amino acids long. The chain's CDR3 is CANPISTGELFF. CDR3 bases: TGTGCCAACCCTATCTCCACCGGGGAGCTGTTTTTT.

The chain carries TRBV6-5 and TRBJ1-6, with D possibly being TRBD1 (5 bases). The CDR3 is made up of 16 amino acids. In germline, CDR1 is MNHEY, CDR2 SVGAGI. V lost 4 bases and J lost 8, with 18 bases in between. The CDR3 DNA is TGTGCCAGCAGTTTCGTCTCCGGGGCCACCTATTCACCCCTCCACTTT. Protein product: CASSFVSGATYSPLHF.

This clonotype was observed at least ten times. This chain's CDR3 is CASSPDRDQVPNYGYTF. DNA of the CDR3: TGTGCCAGCAGTCCGGACAGGGACCAAGTCCCAAACTATGGCTACACCTTC. The chain uses TRBV28 and TRBJ1-2; 8 positions match TRBD1. Germline values: CDR1 MDHEN, CDR2 SYDVKM. The CDR3 extends over 17 amino acids. J was trimmed by 2 bases and V by 5 bases; bases with no gene match: 13.

The chain employs TRBV27 and TRBJ2-7; D is undetermined. The CDR3 totals 16 residues. Germline-derived CDR1 and CDR2 are MNHEY and SMNVEV (reference sequence). Trimming shortened V by 0 bases and J by 2 bases, and 14 bases separated the two germline ends. The CDR3 DNA is TGTGCCAGCAGTTTATCCAGACCGGCTCCTGCCTACGAGCAGTACTTC. Residues: CASSLSRPAPAYEQYF.

The chain recombines TRBV5-1 with TRBJ1-1; D is unresolved. In germline, CDR1 is SGHRS, CDR2 YFSETQ. The length of the CDR3 is 17 residues. Trimming removed 4 bases from V and 1 base from J, with 20 bases in between. The CDR3 region is CASSPNMGYSANTEAFF. In nucleotides, the CDR3 is TGCGCCAGCAGCCCCAACATGGGGTATTCGGCGAACACTGAAGCTTTCTTT. Variable domain in full (rest from reference TRBV5-1 and TRBJ1-1): KAGVTQTPRYLIKTRGQQVTLSCSPISGHRSVSWYQQTPGQGLQFLFEYFSETQRNKGNFPGRFSGRQFSNSRSEMNVSTLELGDSALYLCASSPNMGYSANTEAFFGQGTRLTVV.

V usage is TRBV7-3 and J usage is TRBJ2-2; D gene uncertain. The ends were cut back, 4 bases at V and 5 bases at J, with 17 bases in the middle. Looked up from germline, CDR1 is SGHTA and CDR2 is FQGTGA. The CDR3 is made up of 16 amino acids. In DNA form, the CDR3 reads TGTGCCAGCAGCTCGACCGGATCTTTGATGACCGGGGAGCTGTTTTTT. It specifies CASSSTGSLMTGELFF.

This chain connects TRBV6-2 or TRBV6-3 to TRBJ2-1, with 8 bases lining up with TRBD2. The length of the CDR3 is 15 residues. The V gene's germline CDR1 is MNHEY and CDR2 SVGEGT. Trimming cost V 5 bases and J 3 bases; bases outside gene matches: 6. The DNA for the CDR3 is TGTGCCAGCAGTCCACTAGCGGAGCTCTACAATGAGCAGTTCTTC. Its protein product is CASSPLAELYNEQFF.